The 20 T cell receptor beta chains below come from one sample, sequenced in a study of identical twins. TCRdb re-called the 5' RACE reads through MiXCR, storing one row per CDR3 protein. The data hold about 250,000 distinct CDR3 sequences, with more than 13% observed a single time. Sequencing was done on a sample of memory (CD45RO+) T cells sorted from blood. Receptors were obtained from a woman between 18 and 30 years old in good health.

The DNA for the CDR3 is TGCGCCAGCAGCCAAGATGGAGGGGGCAATCAGCCCCAGCATTTT. Its protein is CASSQDGGGNQPQHF. This chain joins TRBV4-1 and TRBJ1-5; D possibly corresponds to TRBD1 (5 bases). The CDR3 loop spans 15 amino acids. In germline, CDR1 is MGHRA, CDR2 YSYEKL. V lost 0 bases and J lost 2, with 8 bases in between.

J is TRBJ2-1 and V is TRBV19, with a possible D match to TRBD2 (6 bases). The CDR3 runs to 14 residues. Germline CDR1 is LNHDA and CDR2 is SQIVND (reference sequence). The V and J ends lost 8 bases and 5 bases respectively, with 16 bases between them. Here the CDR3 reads CASAPGTGNNEQFF. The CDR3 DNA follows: TGTGCCAGTGCTCCCGGGACTGGAAACAATGAGCAGTTCTTC.

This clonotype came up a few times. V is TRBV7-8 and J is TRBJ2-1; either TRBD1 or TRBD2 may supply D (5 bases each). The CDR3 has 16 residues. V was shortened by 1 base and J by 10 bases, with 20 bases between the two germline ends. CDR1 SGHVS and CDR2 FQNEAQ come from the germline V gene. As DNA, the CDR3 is TGTGCCAGCAGCTTAGTCGGGACCCCGCTACCGGGGGAGCAGTTCTTC. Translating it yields CASSLVGTPLPGEQFF.

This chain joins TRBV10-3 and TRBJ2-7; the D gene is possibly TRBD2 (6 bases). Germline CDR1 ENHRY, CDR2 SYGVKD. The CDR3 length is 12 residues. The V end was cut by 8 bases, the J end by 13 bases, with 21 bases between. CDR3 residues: CAIGGTTSSFYF. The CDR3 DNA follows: TGTGCCATCGGGGGGACGACCTCCAGCTTTTACTTC.

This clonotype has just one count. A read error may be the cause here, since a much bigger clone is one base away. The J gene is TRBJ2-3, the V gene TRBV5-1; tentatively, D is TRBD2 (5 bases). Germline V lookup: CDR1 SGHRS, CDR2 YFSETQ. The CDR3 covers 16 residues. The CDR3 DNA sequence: TGCGCCAGCACCTTGGGAAGCGGAGGCGGCACAGATACGCAGTATTTT. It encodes CASTLGSGGGTDTQYF.

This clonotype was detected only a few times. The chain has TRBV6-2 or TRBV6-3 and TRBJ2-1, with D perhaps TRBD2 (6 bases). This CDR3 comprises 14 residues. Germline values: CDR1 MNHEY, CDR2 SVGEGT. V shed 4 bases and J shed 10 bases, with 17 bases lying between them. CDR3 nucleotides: TGTGCCAGCAGTTGGCCTAGTCGAGGAGGGGAGCAGTTCTTC. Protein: CASSWPSRGGEQFF.

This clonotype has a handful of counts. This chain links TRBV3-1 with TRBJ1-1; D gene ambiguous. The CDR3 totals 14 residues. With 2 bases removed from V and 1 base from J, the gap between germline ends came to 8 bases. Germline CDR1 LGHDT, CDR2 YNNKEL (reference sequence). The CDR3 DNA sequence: TGTGCCAGCAGCCAAAATTTGGGGAACACTGAAGCTTTCTTT. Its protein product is CASSQNLGNTEAFF.

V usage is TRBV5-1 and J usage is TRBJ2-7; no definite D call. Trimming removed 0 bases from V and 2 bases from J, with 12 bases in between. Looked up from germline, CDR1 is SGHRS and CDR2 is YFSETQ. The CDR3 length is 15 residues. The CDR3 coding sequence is TGCGCCAGCAGCTTGGTATCGGGTATGACCTACGAGCAGTACTTC. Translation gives CASSLVSGMTYEQYF.

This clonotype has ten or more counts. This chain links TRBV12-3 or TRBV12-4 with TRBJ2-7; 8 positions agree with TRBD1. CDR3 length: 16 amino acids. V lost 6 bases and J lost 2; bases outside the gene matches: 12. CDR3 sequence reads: CASSPIDRGSTYEQYF. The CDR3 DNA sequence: TGTGCCAGCAGCCCCATCGACAGGGGTTCAACCTACGAGCAGTACTTC.

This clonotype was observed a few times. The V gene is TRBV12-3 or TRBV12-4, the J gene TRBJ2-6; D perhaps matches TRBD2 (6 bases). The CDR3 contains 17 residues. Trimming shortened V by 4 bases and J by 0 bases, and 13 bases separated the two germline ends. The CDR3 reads CASSSRSGSSGANVLTF. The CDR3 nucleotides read TGTGCCAGCAGTTCGCGTAGCGGAAGCTCTGGGGCCAACGTCCTGACTTTC.

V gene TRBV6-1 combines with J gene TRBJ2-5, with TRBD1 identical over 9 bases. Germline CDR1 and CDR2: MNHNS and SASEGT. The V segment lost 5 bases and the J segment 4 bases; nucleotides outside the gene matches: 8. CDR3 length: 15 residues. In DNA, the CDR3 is TGTGCCAGCAGTCCCCGGGACAGGGTGTCAGAGACCCAGTACTTC. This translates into CASSPRDRVSETQYF.

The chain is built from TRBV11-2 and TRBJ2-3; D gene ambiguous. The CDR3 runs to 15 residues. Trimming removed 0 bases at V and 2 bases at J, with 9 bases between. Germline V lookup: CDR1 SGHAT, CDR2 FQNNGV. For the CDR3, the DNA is TGTGCCAGCAGCTTAGATCAGCATAACACAGATACGCAGTATTTT. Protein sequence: CASSLDQHNTDTQYF.

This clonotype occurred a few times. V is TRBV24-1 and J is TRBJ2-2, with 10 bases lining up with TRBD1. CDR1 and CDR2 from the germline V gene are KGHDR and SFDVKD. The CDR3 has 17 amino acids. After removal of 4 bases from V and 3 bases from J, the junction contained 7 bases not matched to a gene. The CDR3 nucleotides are TGTGCCACCAGTGACCCACGGACAGGGGGGGACACCGGGGAGCTGTTTTTT. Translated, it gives CATSDPRTGGDTGELFF.

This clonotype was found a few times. DNA for the CDR3: TGTGCCAGCAGTTCGACTAGCGGGGGCAATACGCAGTATTTT. Its protein product is CASSSTSGGNTQYF. The rearrangement uses TRBV27 and TRBJ2-3; 12 bases are shared with TRBD2. The CDR3 is made up of 14 amino acids. Per the germline V gene, CDR1 is MNHEY and CDR2 is SMNVEV (reference sequence). V was pared by 4 bases and J by 7 bases, with 3 bases of the junction left unmatched.

The CDR3 DNA sequence: TGTGCCAGCAGTTACGGGACAGCAAACACTGAAGCTTTCTTT. Encoded protein: CASSYGTANTEAFF. The chain has TRBV27 and TRBJ1-1; 7 bases map to TRBD1. The CDR3 is made up of 14 amino acids. Germline assignment: CDR1 MNHEY and CDR2 SMNVEV (reference sequence). V shed 4 bases, J shed 2 bases, and the junction held 4 bases outside the gene matches.

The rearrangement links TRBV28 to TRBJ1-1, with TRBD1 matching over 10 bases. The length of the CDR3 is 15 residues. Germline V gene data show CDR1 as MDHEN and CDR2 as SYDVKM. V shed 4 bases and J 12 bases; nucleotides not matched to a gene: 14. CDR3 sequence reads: CASSSPGGQGIRTFF. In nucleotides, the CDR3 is TGTGCCAGCAGTTCACCGGGGGGACAGGGGATAAGAACTTTCTTT. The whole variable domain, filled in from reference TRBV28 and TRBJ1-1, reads DVKVTQSSRYLVKRTGEKVFLECVQDMDHENMFWYRQDPGLGLRLIYFSYDVKMKEKGDIPEGYSVSREKKERFSLILESASTNQTSMYLCASSSPGGQGIRTFFGQGTRLTVV.

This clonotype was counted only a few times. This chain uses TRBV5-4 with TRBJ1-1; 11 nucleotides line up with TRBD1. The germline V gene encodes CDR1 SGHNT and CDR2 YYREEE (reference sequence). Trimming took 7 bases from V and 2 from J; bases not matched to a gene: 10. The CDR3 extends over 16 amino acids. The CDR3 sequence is CASAPDRGRSNTEAFF. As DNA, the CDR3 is TGTGCCAGCGCCCCGGACAGGGGGCGCTCAAACACTGAAGCTTTCTTT.

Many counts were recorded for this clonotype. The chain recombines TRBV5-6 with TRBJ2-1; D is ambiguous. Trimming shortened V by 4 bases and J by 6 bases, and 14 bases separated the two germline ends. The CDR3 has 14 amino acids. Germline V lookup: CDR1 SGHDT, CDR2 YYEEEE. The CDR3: CASSPVGRRNEQFF. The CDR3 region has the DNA TGTGCCAGCAGCCCGGTTGGCCGACGCAATGAGCAGTTCTTC. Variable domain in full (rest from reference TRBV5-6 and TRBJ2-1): DAGVTQSPTHLIKTRGQQVTLRCSPKSGHDTVSWYQQALGQGPQFIFQYYEEEERQRGNFPDRFSGHQFPNYSSELNVNALLLGDSALYLCASSPVGRRNEQFFGPGTRLTVL.

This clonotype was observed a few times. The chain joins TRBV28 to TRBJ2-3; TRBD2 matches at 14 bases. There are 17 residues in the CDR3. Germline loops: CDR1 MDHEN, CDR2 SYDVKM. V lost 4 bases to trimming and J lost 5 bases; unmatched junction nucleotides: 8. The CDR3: CASSSGTSGSLKDTQYF. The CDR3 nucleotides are TGTGCCAGCAGTTCAGGGACTAGCGGGAGCCTAAAAGATACGCAGTATTTT.

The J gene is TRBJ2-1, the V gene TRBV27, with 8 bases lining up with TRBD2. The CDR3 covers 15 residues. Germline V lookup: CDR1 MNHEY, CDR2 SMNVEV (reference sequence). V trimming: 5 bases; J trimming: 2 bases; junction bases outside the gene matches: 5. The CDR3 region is CASSIAGPTYNEQFF. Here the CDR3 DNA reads TGTGCCAGCAGTATAGCGGGACCAACCTACAATGAGCAGTTCTTC.